This is a list of T cell receptor beta chains from one sample in a study of cytomegalovirus exposure and HLA in healthy donors. Data came from immunoSEQ multiplex PCR; TCRdb stores just in-frame clones and leaves some out. This sample's table reports tens of thousands of clones. Sequenced material: PBMCs. The receptors stem from a male donor in good health and CMV-seronegative. Both conserved end residues are part of each CDR3. D genes are given only for firm matches.

TRBJ2-7 | TRBV6-6 | . | TGTGCCAGCAGCTCGACAGGATCTCCCTACGAGCAGTACTTC | CASSSTGSPYEQYF
TRBJ1-5 | TRBV27 | . | TGTGCCAGCAGTTTGGTTGTCGGGAATCAGCCCCAGCATTTT | CASSLVVGNQPQHF
TRBJ2-7 | TRBV20-1 | . | TGCAGTGGTAGGCGGTCCTACGAGCAGTACTTC | CSGRRSYEQYF
TRBJ1-2 | TRBV7-2 | TRBD1 | TGTGCCAGCAGCTCTCAGGGGGCTGTATATGGCTACACCTTC | CASSSQGAVYGYTF
TRBJ1-2 | TRBV6-1 | . | TGTGCCAGCAGTGCGGGGGGCTCGAACTATGGCTACACCTTC | CASSAGGSNYGYTF
TRBJ2-5 | TRBV7-2 | . | TGTGCCAGCAGCTTAGATAGGGGGACCCAGTACTTC | CASSLDRGTQYF
TRBJ2-7 | TRBV10-1 | TRBD1 | TGCGCCATTCCGATCCTTTCTCCGGGACAGGGCCACTACGAGCAGTACTTC | CAIPILSPGQGHYEQYF
TRBJ1-3 | TRBV7-6 | . | TGTGCCAGCAGCCTAGCCTTAGTCGCCTCTGGAAACACCATATATTTT | CASSLALVASGNTIYF
TRBJ2-7 | TRBV7-7 | . | TGTGCTAGCAGCTTAGGTGAGAGCTACGAGCAGTACTTC | CASSLGESYEQYF
TRBJ1-3 | TRBV30 | TRBD1 | TGTGCCTGGAGTCCCGGGACAGGGGTAGACACCATATATTTT | CAWSPGTGVDTIYF
TRBJ1-4 | TRBV7-2 | . | TGTGCCAGCAGCACGGGGGGGCTACCTAATGAAAAACTGTTTTTT | CASSTGGLPNEKLFF
TRBJ2-1 | TRBV27 | . | TGTGCCAGCAGTTTAGACTCGAGCTCCTACAATGAGCAGTTCTTC | CASSLDSSSYNEQFF
TRBJ2-3 | TRBV5-1 | TRBD2 | TGCGCCAGCAGCTTGGGGCTAGCGGTCACAGATACGCAGTATTTT | CASSLGLAVTDTQYF
TRBJ2-2 | TRBV2 | . | TGTGCCAGCAGGCGCACGGGGTTGGGCGCCGGGGAGCTGTTTTTT | CASRRTGLGAGELFF
TRBJ2-6 | TRBV5-8 | TRBD1 | TGTGCCAGCAGCTTGGCCTACGGGACAGGGAGGAATGGGGCCAACGTCCTGACTTTC | CASSLAYGTGRNGANVLTF
TRBJ1-5 | TRBV28 | . | TGTGCCAGCAGTGTAGGGCAGGGAGGACAGCCCCAGCATTTT | CASSVGQGGQPQHF
TRBJ1-2 | TRBV5-6 | . | TGTGCCAGCATAGTCGGACAGAGACTCTATGGCTACACCTTC | CASIVGQRLYGYTF
TRBJ1-3 | TRBV4-1 | TRBD1 | TGCGCCAGCAGACCTTATGGGACAGGGCCTGGAAACACCATATATTTT | CASRPYGTGPGNTIYF
TRBJ2-7 | TRBV5-1 | . | TGCGCCAGCAGAGGGACAAACTACTACGAGCAGTACTTC | CASRGTNYYEQYF
TRBJ1-4 | TRBV29-1 | . | TGCAGCGGAGCAACTAATGAAAAACTGTTTTTT | CSGATNEKLFF
TRBJ2-1 | TRBV19 | TRBD2 | TGTGCCAGTAGTTATCTAGCGGGGGCCAATGAGCAGTTCTTC | CASSYLAGANEQFF